This paragraph covers one T cell receptor beta chain sequence. Germline V gene sequence: CDR1 ENHRY, CDR2 SYGVKD. After removal of 3 bases from V and 9 bases from J, the junction contained 8 bases not matched to a gene. This CDR3 has 14 amino acids. The data are from a study of CD8+CD57+ T cells in acquired aplastic anemia. Investigators profiled TCR beta VDJ and CDR3 from genomic DNA template. TCRdb processed the reads anew with MiXCR; each CDR3 protein has one entry. This sample has about 190,000 distinct CDR3 sequences; roughly half occur once, and the top ten carry about 9.5%. Individuals selected for sequencing had exhibited CD8+CD57+ cell expansion on flow cytometry.

V usage is TRBV10-3 and J usage is TRBJ1-1; 9 nucleotides line up with TRBD1. The sequence came from a human donor with aplastic anemia. The sequenced sample was sorted CD4+, CD8+, or CD8+CD57+ T cells (not recorded which) from PBMCs. CDR3 sequence: CAISDQPGTGKAFF. As DNA, the CDR3 is TGTGCCATCAGTGACCAACCGGGGACAGGGAAAGCTTTCTTT.